The 26 T cell receptor beta chains below come from one sample, sequenced in a study of CD8 T cells in ankylosing spondylitis. Study-level findings and limits: Ankylosing spondylitis blood appeared to be characterized by a TCR beta motif of 8 or 9 highly homologous variants.

No antigen is known for these receptors. From the 5' RACE reads, TCRdb called clonotypes with MiXCR, one entry per CDR3 protein. The sample records about 220,000 distinct CDR3 sequences, about a sixth being singletons. Sequenced sample: blood, either unsorted or a sorted T cell fraction (not recorded which). These receptors were taken from a male donor with ankylosing spondylitis.

This clonotype was recorded many times. The rearrangement joins TRBV12-3 or TRBV12-4 to TRBJ1-5; D not certain. The CDR3 runs 13 residues. V was clipped by 7 bases and J by 5 bases, with 12 bases between them. The CDR3 loop is CASTPFWDQPQHF. CDR3 nucleotide sequence: TGTGCCAGCACCCCATTTTGGGATCAGCCCCAGCATTTT.

In its sample, this clonotype was seen a few times. The chain joins TRBV5-6 to TRBJ2-2; the match to TRBD2 covers 7 bases. The ends lost 6 bases at V and 7 bases at J; junction bases unmatched: 18. Germline V gene data show CDR1 as SGHDT and CDR2 as YYEEEE. The CDR3 runs to 17 residues. The CDR3 DNA follows: TGTGCCAGCAAGTGGGGGGGAGCCGGCGGACAAAGCGGGGAGCTGTTTTTT. As protein: CASKWGGAGGQSGELFF.

The rearrangement joins TRBV5-1 to TRBJ1-1, with 7 bases that match TRBD1. J lost 3 bases, V lost 0 bases, and 11 bases had no gene match. The CDR3 consists of 17 residues. The V gene's germline CDR1 is SGHRS and CDR2 YFSETQ. The CDR3 bases are TGCGCCAGCAGCTTGGGACAGGGTTTAGTTGGAGACACTGAAGCTTTCTTT. Protein: CASSLGQGLVGDTEAFF.

The chain combines TRBV7-7 with TRBJ2-5; D may be TRBD2 (5 bases). CDR1 SSHAT and CDR2 FNYEAQ come from the germline V gene (reference sequence). The CDR3 is 14 amino acids. V lost 5 bases and J lost 5, with 15 bases in between. CDR3 bases: TGTGCCAGCAGCGCCGATCCTAGCTTGGAGACCCAGTACTTC. Translated, it gives CASSADPSLETQYF.

This clonotype was picked up a small number of times. The genes are TRBV6-6 and TRBJ1-4; D is possibly TRBD1 (6 bases). Trimming cost V 8 bases and J 8 bases, with 12 bases left between them. The length of the CDR3 is 12 residues. CDR1 and CDR2 (germline): MNHNY, SVGAGI (reference sequence). The CDR3 protein is CASAQGLEKLFF. DNA for the CDR3: TGTGCCAGCGCACAGGGTCTCGAAAAACTGTTTTTT.

This sequence joins TRBV6-5 and TRBJ1-1; a weak D match, TRBD1 (6 bases). Germline assignment: CDR1 MNHEY and CDR2 SVGAGI. V was trimmed by 6 bases and J by 7 bases, leaving 12 bases between them. The CDR3 is 12 amino acids. The CDR3 region has the DNA TGTGCCAGCAGACCACAGGGACGTGAAGCTTTCTTT. Residues: CASRPQGREAFF.

The genes are TRBV9 and TRBJ2-1, with 9 nucleotides matching TRBD2. This CDR3 spans 15 amino acids. V trimming: 4 bases; J trimming: 7 bases; junction bases outside the gene matches: 9. CDR1 SGDLS and CDR2 YYNGEE come from the germline V gene. The CDR3 DNA is TGTGCCAGCAGCCCATTGGCGGGAGGGCCGAATGAGCAGTTCTTC. It specifies CASSPLAGGPNEQFF.

The chain couples TRBV3-1 to TRBJ2-2; D is perhaps TRBD1 (6 bases). Trimming removed 0 bases at V and 5 bases at J, with 13 bases between. Germline CDR1 reads LGHDT; CDR2 reads YNNKEL (reference sequence). The CDR3 has 16 residues. The CDR3 nucleotides are TGTGCCAGCAGCCAAGATCAACCCCAGGGGACCGGGGAGCTGTTTTTT. Its protein is CASSQDQPQGTGELFF.

The chain combines TRBV4-1 with TRBJ2-1, with 10 bases matching TRBD2. The germline V gene has CDR1 MGHRA and CDR2 YSYEKL. CDR3 length: 15 amino acids. J gave up 5 bases and V 1 base, and 2 bases lay outside the gene matches. CDR3 loop: CASSQVLAGDNEQFF. Written as DNA, the CDR3 is TGCGCCAGCAGCCAAGTTCTAGCGGGAGACAATGAGCAGTTCTTC.

This clonotype was seen at least ten times. The chain combines TRBV20-1 with TRBJ2-7; D perhaps matches TRBD1 (5 bases). The CDR3 runs 14 residues. The V end was cut by 0 bases, the J end by 3 bases, with 12 bases between. The germline CDR1 and CDR2 sequences are DFQATT and SNEGSKA (reference sequence). The CDR3 coding sequence is TGCAGTGCTAGAGATTTAGACAGTCTCTACGAGCAGTACTTC. Translating gives CSARDLDSLYEQYF.

This clonotype was seen a few times. This chain links TRBV11-1 with TRBJ1-2, with D possibly being TRBD1 (6 bases). Trimming removed 5 bases at V and 2 bases at J, with 12 bases between. Germline assignment: CDR1 SGHAT and CDR2 FQDESV (reference sequence). CDR3 length: 14 amino acids. This CDR3 is CASSPWDKNYGYTF. In DNA, the CDR3 is TGTGCCAGCAGCCCGTGGGACAAGAACTATGGCTACACCTTC.

The J gene is TRBJ1-1, the V gene TRBV29-1; 8 nucleotides match TRBD1. This CDR3 has 17 residues. Per germline, CDR1 SQVTM and CDR2 ANQGSEA. Trimming cost V 2 bases and J 5 bases; bases outside gene matches: 16. In DNA, the CDR3 is TGCAGCGTTGAAACACTACCCAGGGGGCGGGTGAGAACTGAAGCTTTCTTT. Its protein is CSVETLPRGRVRTEAFF.

This sequence joins TRBV12-3 or TRBV12-4 and TRBJ2-1; D is possibly TRBD2 (7 bases). V was clipped by 4 bases and J by 2 bases, with 15 bases between them. The CDR3 is 16 residues long. Here the CDR3 DNA reads TGTGCCAGCAGTTGGGGGCTAGCGGAGACCTACAATGAGCAGTTCTTC. Protein: CASSWGLAETYNEQFF.

This clonotype was observed a handful of times. This chain links TRBV11-2 with TRBJ1-5; no reliable D call. The CDR3 covers 14 residues. Germline V lookup: CDR1 SGHAT, CDR2 FQNNGV. Between the trimmed V and J ends, which lost 11 bases and 1 base, there was a span of 15 bases. Written as DNA, the CDR3 is TGTGCCTCCGGAGCGATGGAGAGCAATCAGCCCCAGCATTTT. It specifies CASGAMESNQPQHF.

In its sample, this clonotype was seen a few times. This chain connects TRBV27 to TRBJ2-3; TRBD1 or TRBD2 may be the D gene (5 bases each). The CDR3 length is 15 residues. CDR1 is MNHEY, CDR2 SMNVEV, per germline (reference sequence). Trimming removed 7 bases from V and 5 bases from J, with 19 bases in between. The CDR3 loop is CASNPGRGWVDTQYF. CDR3 DNA: TGTGCCAGCAATCCGGGAAGGGGCTGGGTAGATACGCAGTATTTT.

This clonotype was recorded a few times. The gene calls are TRBV27 and TRBJ2-7; 9 positions match TRBD1. CDR1 and CDR2 from the germline V gene are MNHEY and SMNVEV (reference sequence). The CDR3 is 14 amino acids. V shed 3 bases and J 7 bases; nucleotides not matched to a gene: 7. The CDR3 is CASSLGQGEGEQYF. The DNA of the CDR3 is TGTGCCAGCAGTTTGGGACAGGGCGAGGGAGAGCAGTACTTC.

The V and J genes are TRBV15 and TRBJ2-1, with D maybe TRBD1 (6 bases). Germline assignment: CDR1 LNHNV and CDR2 YYDKDF (reference sequence). The CDR3 totals 21 residues. V was shortened by 3 bases and J by 0 bases, with 27 bases between the two germline ends. The DNA of the CDR3 is TGTGCCACCAGCAGCACCTCGACCGGGACAACAACCGACTCCTCCTACAATGAGCAGTTCTTC. Translated: CATSSTSTGTTTDSSYNEQFF.

This clonotype has ten or more counts. CDR3 bases: TGCGCCAGCAGAACAAGTTACGAGCAGTACTTC. Its translation: CASRTSYEQYF. V and J are TRBV10-2 and TRBJ2-7; no reliable D call. The germline gives CDR1 WSHSY, CDR2 SAAADI. The length of the CDR3 is 11 residues. The V and J ends lost 6 bases and 4 bases respectively, with 7 bases between them.

This clonotype occurred a few times. The V and J genes are TRBV12-5 and TRBJ2-5; the D call may be TRBD1 or TRBD2 (5 bases each). Germline lookup yields CDR1 LGHNT and CDR2 FRNRAP. The germline V and J ends were trimmed by 0 bases and 5 bases, with 16 bases remaining between them. The CDR3 sequence is 16 residues long. CDR3 in amino acids: CASGLVPRGSWETQYF. CDR3 nucleotide sequence: TGTGCTAGTGGTTTGGTACCCCGGGGCTCGTGGGAGACCCAGTACTTC.

This chain links TRBV7-2 with TRBJ2-7, with 8 bases that match TRBD1. In germline, CDR1 is SGHTA, CDR2 FQGNSA. The junction had 7 bases not matched to a gene; V was cut back by 3 bases and J by 3 bases. The CDR3 spans 15 residues. For the CDR3, the DNA is TGTGCCAGCAGCTTTGACAGGGGCCAAGGCTACGAGCAGTACTTC. It yields the protein CASSFDRGQGYEQYF.

This chain uses TRBV4-1 with TRBJ2-7, with a possible D match to TRBD1 (6 bases). Germline V gene data show CDR1 as MGHRA and CDR2 as YSYEKL. CDR3 length equals 15 residues. Trimming removed 0 bases at V and 6 bases at J, with 15 bases between. The CDR3 here is CASSQEGSGESEQYF. The CDR3 DNA follows: TGCGCCAGCAGCCAAGAAGGGTCAGGGGAGAGCGAGCAGTACTTC.

This clonotype occurred a few times. The V and J genes are TRBV29-1 and TRBJ1-2; 7 bases map to TRBD1. This CDR3 is built from 16 residues. J gave up 2 bases and V 5 bases, and 14 bases lay outside the gene matches. Germline-derived CDR1 and CDR2 are SQVTM and ANQGSEA. The CDR3 is CSVLRDSNLHNYGYTF. In nucleotides, the CDR3 is TGCAGCGTTCTCCGGGACAGCAACCTCCACAACTATGGCTACACCTTC.

This clonotype occurred a few times. J is TRBJ1-1 and V is TRBV19; D uncertain. The CDR3 contains 14 residues. The germline V and J ends were trimmed by 5 bases and 1 base, with 11 bases remaining between them. The germline gives CDR1 LNHDA, CDR2 SQIVND (reference sequence). Here the CDR3 DNA reads TGTGCCAGTAGTGTCGGCGGGCCGAACACTGAAGCTTTCTTT. Encoded protein: CASSVGGPNTEAFF.

This clonotype has just a few counts. The chain employs TRBV20-1 and TRBJ2-2; the D is unclear. CDR3 length equals 15 residues. CDR1 is DFQATT, CDR2 SNEGSKA, per germline (reference sequence). Trimming left V 0 bases short and J 2 bases short, with 10 bases between. The CDR3 coding sequence is TGCAGTGCTAGAGATGGTGGTAGCAACACCGGGGAGCTGTTTTTT. Protein product: CSARDGGSNTGELFF.

Concerning this clonotype: The junction differs from germline at one of its ends, possibly a read error. This rearrangement joins TRBV10-3 to TRBJ1-1; TRBD1 might be the D (6 bases). Germline V gene lookup returns CDR1 ENHRY and CDR2 SYGVKD. This CDR3 comprises 14 residues. The DNA for the CDR3 is TGTGCCATCAGTCTACAGGGAGGGGACACTGAAGCGGTCTTT. This sequence encodes CAISLQGGDTEAVF.

This clonotype showed up just a few times. CDR3: CASSDREIGDTEAFF. The DNA for the CDR3 is TGTGCCAGCAGTGATCGAGAAATTGGGGACACTGAAGCTTTCTTT. The chain has TRBV12-3 or TRBV12-4 and TRBJ1-1; D remains unclear. The CDR3 consists of 15 residues. Deletions cut 5 bases from V and 3 bases from J, with 16 bases between.